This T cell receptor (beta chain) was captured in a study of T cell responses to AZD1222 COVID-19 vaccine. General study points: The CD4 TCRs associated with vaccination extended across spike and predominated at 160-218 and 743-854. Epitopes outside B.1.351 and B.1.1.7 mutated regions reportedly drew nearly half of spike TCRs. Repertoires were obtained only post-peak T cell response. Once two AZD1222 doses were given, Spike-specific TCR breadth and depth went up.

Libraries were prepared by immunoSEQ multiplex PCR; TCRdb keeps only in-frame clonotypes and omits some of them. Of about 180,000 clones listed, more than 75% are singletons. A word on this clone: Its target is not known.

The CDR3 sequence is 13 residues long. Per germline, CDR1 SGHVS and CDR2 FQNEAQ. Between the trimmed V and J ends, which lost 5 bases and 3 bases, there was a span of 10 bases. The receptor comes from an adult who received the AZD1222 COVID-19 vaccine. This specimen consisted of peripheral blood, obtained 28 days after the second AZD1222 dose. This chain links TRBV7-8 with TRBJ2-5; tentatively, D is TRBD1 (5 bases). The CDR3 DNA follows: TGTGCCAGCAGCCGGACACCCGAAGAGACCCAGTACTTC. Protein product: CASSRTPEETQYF.